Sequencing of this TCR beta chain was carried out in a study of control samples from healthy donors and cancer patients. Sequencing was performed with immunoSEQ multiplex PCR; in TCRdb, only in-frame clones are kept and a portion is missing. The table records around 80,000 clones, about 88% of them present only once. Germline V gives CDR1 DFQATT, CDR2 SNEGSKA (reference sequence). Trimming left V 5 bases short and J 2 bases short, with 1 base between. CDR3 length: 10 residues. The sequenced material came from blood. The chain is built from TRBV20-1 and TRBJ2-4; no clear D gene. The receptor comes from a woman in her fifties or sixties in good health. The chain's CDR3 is CSASKNIQYF. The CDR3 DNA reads TGCAGTGCTTCCAAAAACATTCAGTACTTC.